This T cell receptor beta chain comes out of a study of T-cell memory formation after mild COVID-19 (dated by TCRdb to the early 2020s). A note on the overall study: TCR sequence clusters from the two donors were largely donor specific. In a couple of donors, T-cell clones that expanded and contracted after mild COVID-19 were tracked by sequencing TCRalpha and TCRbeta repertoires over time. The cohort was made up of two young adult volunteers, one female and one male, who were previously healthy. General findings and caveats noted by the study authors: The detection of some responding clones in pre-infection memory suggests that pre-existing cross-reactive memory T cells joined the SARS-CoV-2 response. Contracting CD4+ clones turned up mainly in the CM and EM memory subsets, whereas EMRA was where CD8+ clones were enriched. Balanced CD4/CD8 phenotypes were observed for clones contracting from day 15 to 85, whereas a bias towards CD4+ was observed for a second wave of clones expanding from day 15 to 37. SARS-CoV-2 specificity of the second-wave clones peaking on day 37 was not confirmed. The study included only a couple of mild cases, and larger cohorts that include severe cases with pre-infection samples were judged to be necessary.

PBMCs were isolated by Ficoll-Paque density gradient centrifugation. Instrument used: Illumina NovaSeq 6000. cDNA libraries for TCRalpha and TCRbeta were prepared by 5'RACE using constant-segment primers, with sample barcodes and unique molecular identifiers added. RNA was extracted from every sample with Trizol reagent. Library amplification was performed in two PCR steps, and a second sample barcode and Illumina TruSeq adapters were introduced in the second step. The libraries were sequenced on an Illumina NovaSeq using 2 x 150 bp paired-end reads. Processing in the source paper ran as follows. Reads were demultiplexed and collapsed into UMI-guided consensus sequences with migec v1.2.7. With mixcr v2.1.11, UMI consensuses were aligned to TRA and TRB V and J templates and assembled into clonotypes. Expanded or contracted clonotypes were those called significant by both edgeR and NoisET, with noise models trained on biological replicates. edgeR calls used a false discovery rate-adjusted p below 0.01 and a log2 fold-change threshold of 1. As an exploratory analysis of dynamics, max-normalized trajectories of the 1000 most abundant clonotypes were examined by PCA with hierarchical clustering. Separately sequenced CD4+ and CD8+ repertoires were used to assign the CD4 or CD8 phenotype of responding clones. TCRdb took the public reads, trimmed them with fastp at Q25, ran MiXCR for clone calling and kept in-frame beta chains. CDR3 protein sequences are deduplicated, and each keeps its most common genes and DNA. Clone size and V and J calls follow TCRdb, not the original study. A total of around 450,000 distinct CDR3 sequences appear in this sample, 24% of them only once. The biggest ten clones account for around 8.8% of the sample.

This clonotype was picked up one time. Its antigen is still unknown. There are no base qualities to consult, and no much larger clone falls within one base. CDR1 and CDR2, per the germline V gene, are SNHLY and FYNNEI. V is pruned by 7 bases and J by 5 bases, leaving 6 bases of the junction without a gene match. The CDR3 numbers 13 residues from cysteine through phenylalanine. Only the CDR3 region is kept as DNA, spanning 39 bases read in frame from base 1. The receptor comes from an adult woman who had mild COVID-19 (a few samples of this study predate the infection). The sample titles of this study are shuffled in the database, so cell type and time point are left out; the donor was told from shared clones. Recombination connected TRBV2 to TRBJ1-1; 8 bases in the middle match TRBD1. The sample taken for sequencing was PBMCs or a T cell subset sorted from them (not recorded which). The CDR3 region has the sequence CASIGTGWTEAFF. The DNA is TGTGCCAGCATCGGGACAGGCTGGACTGAAGCTTTCTTT.